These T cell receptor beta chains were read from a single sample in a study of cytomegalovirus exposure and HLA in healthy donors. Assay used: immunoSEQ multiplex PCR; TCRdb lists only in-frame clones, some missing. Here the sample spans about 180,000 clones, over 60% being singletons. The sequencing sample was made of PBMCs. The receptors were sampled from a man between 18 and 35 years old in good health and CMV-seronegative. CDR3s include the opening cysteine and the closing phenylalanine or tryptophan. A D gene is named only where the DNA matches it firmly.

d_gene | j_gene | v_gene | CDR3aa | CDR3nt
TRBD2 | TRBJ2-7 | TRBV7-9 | CASSEPGLAGYEQYF | TGTGCCAGCAGCGAACCGGGACTAGCGGGTTACGAGCAGTACTTC
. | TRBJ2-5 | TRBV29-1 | CSVGTVETQYF | TGCAGCGTTGGTACAGTAGAGACCCAGTACTTC
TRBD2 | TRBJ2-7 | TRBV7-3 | CASSQGLAPLYEQYF | TGTGCCAGCAGTCAAGGACTAGCCCCCCTCTACGAGCAGTACTTC
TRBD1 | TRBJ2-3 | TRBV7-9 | CASSLRTGHSTDTQYF | TGTGCCAGCAGCTTACGGACAGGGCATAGCACAGATACGCAGTATTTT
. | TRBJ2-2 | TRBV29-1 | CSVGDIRTGELFF | TGCAGCGTTGGGGACATTCGCACCGGGGAGCTGTTTTTT
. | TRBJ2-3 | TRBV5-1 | CASSRLTSTDTQYF | TGCGCCAGCAGCCGACTCACGAGCACAGATACGCAGTATTTT
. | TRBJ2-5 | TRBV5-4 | CASSLGLGRGQETQYF | TGTGCCAGCAGCTTGGGGCTCGGCAGGGGTCAAGAGACCCAGTACTTC
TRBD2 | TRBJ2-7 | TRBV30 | CAGTSGVYEQYF | TGTGCCGGGACTAGCGGTGTCTACGAGCAGTACTTC
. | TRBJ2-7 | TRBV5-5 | CASSLSGSSYEQYF | TGTGCCAGCAGCTTGTCAGGCAGTTCCTACGAGCAGTACTTC
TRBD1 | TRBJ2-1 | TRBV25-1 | CASSVNRGDEQFF | TGTGCCAGCAGTGTTAACAGGGGTGATGAGCAGTTCTTC
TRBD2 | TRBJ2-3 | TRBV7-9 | CASSLKRGPLDTQYF | TGTGCCAGCAGCTTAAAGCGGGGGCCTTTAGATACGCAGTATTTT
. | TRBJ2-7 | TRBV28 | CASWDTSSYEQYF | TGTGCCAGCTGGGACACGAGCTCCTACGAGCAGTACTTC
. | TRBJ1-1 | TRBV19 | CASERQISWGAEAFF | TGTGCCAGTGAGAGACAGATCAGTTGGGGCGCTGAAGCTTTCTTT
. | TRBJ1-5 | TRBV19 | CASSRGGSNQPQHF | TGTGCCAGTAGTAGGGGGGGCAGCAATCAGCCCCAGCATTTT
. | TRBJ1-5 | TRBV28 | CASSSARLAALRAQPQHF | TGTGCCAGCAGTTCAGCGAGATTAGCGGCCTTGCGGGCTCAGCCCCAGCATTTT
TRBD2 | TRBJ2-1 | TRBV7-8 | CASSLPTRLAVSYNEQFF | TGTGCCAGCAGCTTACCCACTCGCCTAGCGGTCTCCTACAATGAGCAGTTCTTC
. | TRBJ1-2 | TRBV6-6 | CASSPRSGCGYTF | TGTGCCAGCAGTCCAAGATCAGGGTGTGGCTACACCTTC